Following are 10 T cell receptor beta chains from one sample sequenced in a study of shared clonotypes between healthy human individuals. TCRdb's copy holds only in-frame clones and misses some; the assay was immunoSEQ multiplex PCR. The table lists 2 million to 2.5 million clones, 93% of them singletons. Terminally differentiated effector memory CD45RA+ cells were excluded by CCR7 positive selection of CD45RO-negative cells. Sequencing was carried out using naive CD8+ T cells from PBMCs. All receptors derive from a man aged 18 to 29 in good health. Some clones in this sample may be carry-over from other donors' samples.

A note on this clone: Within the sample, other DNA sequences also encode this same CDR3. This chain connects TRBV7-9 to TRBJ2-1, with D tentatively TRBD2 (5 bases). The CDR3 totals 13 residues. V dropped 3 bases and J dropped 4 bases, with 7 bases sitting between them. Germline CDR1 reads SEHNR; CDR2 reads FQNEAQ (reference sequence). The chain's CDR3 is CASSFSGYNEQFF. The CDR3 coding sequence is TGTGCCAGCAGCTTCTCGGGATACAATGAGCAGTTCTTC. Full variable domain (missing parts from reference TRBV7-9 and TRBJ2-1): DTGVSQNPRHKITKRGQNVTFRCDPISEHNRLYWYRQTLGQGPEFLTYFQNEAQLEKSRLLSDRFSAERPKGSFSTLEIQRTEQGDSAMYLCASSFSGYNEQFFGPGTRLTVL.

The CDR3 loop is CASSMGEAEQFF. Here the CDR3 DNA reads TGTGCCAGTAGTATGGGGGAGGCCGAGCAGTTCTTC. V is TRBV19 and J is TRBJ2-1; tentatively, D is TRBD2 (6 bases). The CDR3 runs to 12 residues. Between the trimmed V and J ends, which lost 3 bases and 10 bases, there was a span of 10 bases. Germline loops: CDR1 LNHDA, CDR2 SQIVND (reference sequence).

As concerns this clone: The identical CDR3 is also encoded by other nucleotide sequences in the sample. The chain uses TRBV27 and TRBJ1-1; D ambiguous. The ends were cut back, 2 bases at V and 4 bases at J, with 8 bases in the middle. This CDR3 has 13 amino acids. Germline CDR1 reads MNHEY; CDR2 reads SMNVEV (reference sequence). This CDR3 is CASSLVMGTEAFF. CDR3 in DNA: TGTGCCAGCAGTTTAGTCATGGGCACTGAAGCTTTCTTT.

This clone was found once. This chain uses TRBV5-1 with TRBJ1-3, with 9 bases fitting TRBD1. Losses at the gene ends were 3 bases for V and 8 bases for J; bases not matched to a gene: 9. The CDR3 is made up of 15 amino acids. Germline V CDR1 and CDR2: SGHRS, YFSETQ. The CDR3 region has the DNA TGCGCCAGCAGCTACGAAACAGGGGGCAGAGACACCATATATTTT. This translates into CASSYETGGRDTIYF.

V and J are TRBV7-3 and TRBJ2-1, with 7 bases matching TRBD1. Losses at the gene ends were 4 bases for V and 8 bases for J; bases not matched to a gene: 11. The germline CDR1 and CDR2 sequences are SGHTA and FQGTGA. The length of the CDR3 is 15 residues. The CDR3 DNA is TGTGCCAGCAGCTCGACAGGGATCCAAGGGGATGAGCAGTTCTTC. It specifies CASSSTGIQGDEQFF.

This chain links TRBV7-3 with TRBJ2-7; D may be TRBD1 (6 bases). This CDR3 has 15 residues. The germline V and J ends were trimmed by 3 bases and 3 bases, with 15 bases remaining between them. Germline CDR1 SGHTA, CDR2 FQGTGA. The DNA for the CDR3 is TGTGCCAGCAGCTTCCGGCAGGGGACCATCTACGAGCAGTACTTC. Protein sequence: CASSFRQGTIYEQYF.

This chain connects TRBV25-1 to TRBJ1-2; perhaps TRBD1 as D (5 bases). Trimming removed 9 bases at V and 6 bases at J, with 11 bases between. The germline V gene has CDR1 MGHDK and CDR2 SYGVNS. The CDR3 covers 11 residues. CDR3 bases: TGTGCCAGTCAAGGGGTTGATGGCTACACCTTC. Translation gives CASQGVDGYTF.

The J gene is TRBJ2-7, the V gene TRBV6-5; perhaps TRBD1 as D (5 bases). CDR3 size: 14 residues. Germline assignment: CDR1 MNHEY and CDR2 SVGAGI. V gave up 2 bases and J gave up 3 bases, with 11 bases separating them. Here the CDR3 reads CASSYAGYRYEQYF. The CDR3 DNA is TGTGCCAGCAGTTACGCAGGGTATCGCTACGAGCAGTACTTC.

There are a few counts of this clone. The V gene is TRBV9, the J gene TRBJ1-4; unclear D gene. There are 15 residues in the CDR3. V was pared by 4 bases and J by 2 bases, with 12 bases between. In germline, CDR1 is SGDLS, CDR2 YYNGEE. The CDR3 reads CASSSRMGTNEKLFF. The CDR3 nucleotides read TGTGCCAGCAGCTCGAGGATGGGGACTAATGAAAAACTGTTTTTT.

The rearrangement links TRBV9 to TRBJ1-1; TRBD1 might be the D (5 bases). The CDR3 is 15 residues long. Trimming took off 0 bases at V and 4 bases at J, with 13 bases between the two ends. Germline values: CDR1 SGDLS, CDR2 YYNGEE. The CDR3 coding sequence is TGTGCCAGCAGCGTAGGTCCGGAGGGGAGCACTGAAGCTTTCTTT. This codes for CASSVGPEGSTEAFF.